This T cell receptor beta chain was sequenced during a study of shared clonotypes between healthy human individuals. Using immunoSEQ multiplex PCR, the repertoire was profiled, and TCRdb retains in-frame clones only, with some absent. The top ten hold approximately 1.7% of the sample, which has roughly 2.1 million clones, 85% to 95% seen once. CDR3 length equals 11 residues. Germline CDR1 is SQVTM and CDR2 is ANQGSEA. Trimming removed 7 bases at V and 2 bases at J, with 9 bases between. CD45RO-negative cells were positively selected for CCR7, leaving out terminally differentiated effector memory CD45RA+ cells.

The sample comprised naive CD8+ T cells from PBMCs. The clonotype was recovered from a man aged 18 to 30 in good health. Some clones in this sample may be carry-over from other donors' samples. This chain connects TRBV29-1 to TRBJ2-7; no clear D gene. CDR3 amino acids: CSAYIAYEQYF. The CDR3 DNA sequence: TGCAGCGCCTACATAGCCTACGAGCAGTACTTC.